Included here is one T cell receptor beta chain sequence, with context. The junction shows a germline mismatch at one end, possibly a read error. Assay: immunoSEQ multiplex PCR; the TCRdb copy retains only in-frame clones and omits some. Of fewer than 250,000 clones detected, more than 80% appear once; the ten largest clones hold about 10%. This specimen belongs to a study of blood T cell repertoires in COVID-19. The sequence came from an elderly woman with acute or convalescent COVID-19. The sequenced material came from peripheral blood.

The CDR3 here is CASSPPTGPNTGELFF. The DNA of the CDR3 is TGTGCCAGCTCTCCACCGACAGGGCCGAACACCGGGGAGCTGTTTTTT. The chain recombines TRBV18 with TRBJ2-2; 7 bases fit TRBD1. Germline V CDR1 and CDR2: KGHSH, LQKENI. The CDR3 loop spans 16 amino acids.